Presented here are 10 T cell receptor beta chains from one specimen sequenced in a study of CD8+ T cells in alopecia areata. The treatment denotes: oral pan-JAK inhibitor, 5-10 mg twice daily. Following RNA extraction, reverse transcription yielded cDNA that acted as the sequencing template. The assay was immunoSEQ multiplex PCR, and TCRdb's table has in-frame clones only and misses some. Of roughly 100,000 clones in the sample, over 75% were seen once. The sample consisted of CD8+ T cells sorted from blood, taken at approximately week 34, from a patient treated with tofacitinib. These TCRs come from a human donor with alopecia areata.

The J gene is TRBJ2-7, the V gene TRBV29-1, with 7 bases fitting TRBD1. The length of the CDR3 is 12 residues. V lost 6 bases, J lost 2 bases, and 4 bases stayed unmatched. The germline CDR1 and CDR2 sequences are SQVTM and ANQGSEA. CDR3 nucleotide sequence: TGCAGCGTCCTACAGGGGCCCTACGAGCAGTACTTC. The encoded protein is CSVLQGPYEQYF.

The chain uses TRBV7-2 and TRBJ1-2; a possible D gene is TRBD1 (6 bases). The CDR3 runs to 16 residues. Germline assignment: CDR1 SGHTA and CDR2 FQGNSA. Trimming shortened V by 3 bases and J by 1 base, and 15 bases separated the two germline ends. CDR3 residues: CASSLEQGRYNYGYTF. DNA of the CDR3: TGTGCCAGCAGCTTGGAACAGGGTAGATATAACTATGGCTACACCTTC.

The V gene is TRBV7-9, the J gene TRBJ2-7; no clear D. Per the germline V gene, CDR1 is SEHNR and CDR2 is FQNEAQ (reference sequence). The CDR3 spans 18 residues. Trimming pared 5 bases from V and 6 bases from J, leaving 29 bases between. CDR3 amino acids: CASSHLPPGRISASEQYF. The DNA for the CDR3 is TGTGCCAGCAGCCACCTACCTCCGGGCCGCATATCGGCTTCCGAGCAGTACTTC.

The chain recombines TRBV14 with TRBJ2-2; the D is unclear. CDR3 length: 16 amino acids. Trimming took 4 bases from V and 4 from J, leaving 16 bases between them. Germline CDR1 and CDR2: SGHDN and FVKESK. CDR3 nucleotides: TGTGCCAGCAGCCGCTACGACATTTCTGTCACCGGGGAGCTGTTTTTT. Translating gives CASSRYDISVTGELFF.

The rearrangement links TRBV11-2 to TRBJ2-7; D is perhaps TRBD2 (7 bases). V lost 4 bases and J 3 bases, leaving 13 bases between the germline ends. The germline V gene has CDR1 SGHAT and CDR2 FQNNGV. The CDR3 runs to 14 residues. The CDR3 region has the DNA TGTGCCAGCAGCTGGGAGAGGGGGGGCTACGAGCAGTACTTC. Translated: CASSWERGGYEQYF.

In this sample, this clone turned up a few times. The J gene is TRBJ2-7, the V gene TRBV7-3, with 9 bases matching TRBD2. The ends lost 4 bases at V and 2 bases at J; junction bases unmatched: 18. CDR1 and CDR2 (germline): SGHTA, FQGTGA. The length of the CDR3 is 19 residues. The CDR3 nucleotides are TGTGCCAGCAGCTCAAGTCTTCTAGCGGGGATTGCACGACCCTACGAGCAGTACTTC. As protein: CASSSSLLAGIARPYEQYF.

The chain is built from TRBV27 and TRBJ1-5; D possibly corresponds to TRBD1 (6 bases). Per the germline V gene, CDR1 is MNHEY and CDR2 is SMNVEV (reference sequence). V dropped 6 bases and J dropped 6 bases, with 15 bases sitting between them. The CDR3 contains 14 residues. CDR3 nucleotides: TGTGCCAGCAGAGATAGGGGGGGGAGTCAGCCCCAGCATTTT. Its translation is CASRDRGGSQPQHF.

The V call is TRBV9, the J call TRBJ1-2, with D unresolved. The CDR3 has 13 residues. Trimming removed 3 bases from V and 4 bases from J, with 10 bases in between. Germline V gene data show CDR1 as SGDLS and CDR2 as YYNGEE. This chain's CDR3 is CASSETHLYGYTF. CDR3 coding DNA: TGTGCCAGCAGCGAGACCCACCTCTATGGCTACACCTTC.

The sample holds one count of this clone. DNA of the CDR3: TGTGCCAGCAGCTTAATCGGCAGGTACTCTGGGGCCAACGTCCTGACTTTC. It codes for CASSLIGRYSGANVLTF. The rearrangement joins TRBV7-3 to TRBJ2-6, with D hard to call. Germline V gene data show CDR1 as SGHTA and CDR2 as FQGTGA. Trimming stripped 1 base from V and 0 bases from J, with 10 bases between. The CDR3 contains 17 residues.

V usage is TRBV4-1 and J usage is TRBJ1-1; perhaps TRBD1 as D (5 bases). The CDR3 spans 14 residues. Looked up from germline, CDR1 is MGHRA and CDR2 is YSYEKL. V was shortened by 4 bases and J by 1 base, with 10 bases between the two germline ends. Written as DNA, the CDR3 is TGCGCCAGCAGCCCGTTAGGACAGAACACTGAAGCTTTCTTT. This translates into CASSPLGQNTEAFF.